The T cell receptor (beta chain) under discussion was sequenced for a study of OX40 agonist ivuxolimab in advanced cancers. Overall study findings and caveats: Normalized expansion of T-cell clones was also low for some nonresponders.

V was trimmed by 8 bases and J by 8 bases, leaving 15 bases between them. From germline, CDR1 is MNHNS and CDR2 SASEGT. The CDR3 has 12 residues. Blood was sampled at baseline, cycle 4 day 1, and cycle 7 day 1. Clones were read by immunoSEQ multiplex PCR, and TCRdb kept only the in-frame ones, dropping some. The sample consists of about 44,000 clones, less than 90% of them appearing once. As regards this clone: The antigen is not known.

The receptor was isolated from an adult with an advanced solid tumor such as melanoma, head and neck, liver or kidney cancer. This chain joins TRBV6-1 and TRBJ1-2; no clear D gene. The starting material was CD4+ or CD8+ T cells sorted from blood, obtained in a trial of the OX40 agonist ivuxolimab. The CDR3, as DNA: TGTGCCAGCTTGATGGGGAATAACGGCTACACCTTC. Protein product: CASLMGNNGYTF.